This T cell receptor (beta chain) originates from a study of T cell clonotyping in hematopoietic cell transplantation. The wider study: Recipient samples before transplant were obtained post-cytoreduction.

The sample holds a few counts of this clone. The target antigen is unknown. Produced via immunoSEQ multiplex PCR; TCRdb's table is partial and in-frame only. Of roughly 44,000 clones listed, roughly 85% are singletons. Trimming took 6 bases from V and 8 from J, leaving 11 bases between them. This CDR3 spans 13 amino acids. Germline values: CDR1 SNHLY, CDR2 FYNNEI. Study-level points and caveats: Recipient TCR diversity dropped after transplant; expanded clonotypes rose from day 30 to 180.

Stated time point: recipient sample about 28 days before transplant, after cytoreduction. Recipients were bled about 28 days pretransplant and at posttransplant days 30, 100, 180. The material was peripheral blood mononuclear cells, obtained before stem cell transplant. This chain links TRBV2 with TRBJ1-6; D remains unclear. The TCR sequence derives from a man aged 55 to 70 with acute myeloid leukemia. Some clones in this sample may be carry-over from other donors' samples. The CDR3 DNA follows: TGTGCCAGCAGGCCCGACGGACATTCACCCCTCCACTTT. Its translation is CASRPDGHSPLHF. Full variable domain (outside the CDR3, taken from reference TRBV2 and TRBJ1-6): EPEVTQTPSHQVTQMGQEVILRCVPISNHLYFYWYRQILGQKVEFLVSFYNNEISEKSEIFDDQFSVERPDGSNFTLKIRSTKLEDSAMYFCASRPDGHSPLHFGNGTRLTVT.